The 28 T cell receptor beta chains listed next were all sequenced from one sample in a study of blood T cell repertoires in COVID-19. Clones were sequenced by immunoSEQ multiplex PCR, and TCRdb holds only the in-frame ones, with some missing. Of roughly 200,000 clones listed, 87% are singletons. Source material: peripheral blood. These receptors all come from a man between 60 and 75 years old who had recovered from COVID-19.

V usage is TRBV5-4 and J usage is TRBJ2-3; a weak D match, TRBD2 (5 bases). V lost 0 bases and J lost 4, with 12 bases in between. This CDR3 has 15 amino acids. Germline loops: CDR1 SGHNT, CDR2 YYREEE (reference sequence). The CDR3 sequence: CASSLGGNGADTQYF. The CDR3 region has the DNA TGTGCCAGCAGCTTGGGAGGCAACGGGGCAGATACGCAGTATTTT.

CDR3 sequence reads: CASSYPQQGTLQPQHF. The CDR3 region has the DNA TGTGCCAGCAGTTATCCCCAACAGGGAACACTCCAGCCCCAGCATTTT. V usage is TRBV6-9 and J usage is TRBJ1-5, with a weak D call TRBD1 (6 bases). Trimming took off 2 bases at V and 7 bases at J, with 18 bases between the two ends. The germline gives CDR1 MNHGY, CDR2 SVAAGI. This CDR3 spans 16 amino acids.

V gene TRBV5-1 combines with J gene TRBJ1-2; D is perhaps TRBD1 (5 bases). Trimming pared 0 bases from V and 7 bases from J, leaving 10 bases between. The CDR3 totals 13 residues. Germline loops: CDR1 SGHRS, CDR2 YFSETQ. The CDR3 sequence: CASSLGGGTGYTF. The CDR3 DNA follows: TGCGCCAGCAGCTTGGGGGGAGGGACTGGCTACACCTTC.

This chain uses TRBV30 with TRBJ2-5, with 7 bases lining up with TRBD2. This CDR3 has 13 amino acids. V lost 5 bases, J lost 1 base, and 4 bases stayed unmatched. The germline gives CDR1 GTSNPN, CDR2 SVGIG (reference sequence). CDR3 coding DNA: TGTGCCTGGTCACCGGGGGGCCAAGAGACCCAGTACTTC. Its protein is CAWSPGGQETQYF. The entire variable domain, with the rest obtained from reference TRBV30 and TRBJ2-5, is as follows: SQTIHQWPATLVQPVGSPLSLECTVEGTSNPNLYWYRQAAGRGLQLLFYSVGIGQISSEVPQNLSASRPQDRQFILSSKKLLLSDSGFYLCAWSPGGQETQYFGPGTRLLVL.

There are a few counts of this clone. The CDR3 DNA reads as TGTGCCAGCGGTGGACAGGGCAATCAGCCCCAGCATTTT. It is translated as CASGGQGNQPQHF. J is TRBJ1-5 and V is TRBV2, with 7 bases matching TRBD1. V lost 8 bases to trimming and J lost 2 bases; unmatched junction nucleotides: 3. CDR1 is SNHLY, CDR2 FYNNEI, per germline. CDR3 size: 13 residues.

This clone was found once. The CDR3 DNA sequence: TGTGCCAGCAGCTCCACAGTTTATAATTCCTACGAGCAGTACTTC. Translation gives CASSSTVYNSYEQYF. This rearrangement joins TRBV11-2 to TRBJ2-7; no reliable D call. CDR3 length: 15 residues. In germline, CDR1 is SGHAT, CDR2 FQNNGV. The germline V and J ends were trimmed by 4 bases and 1 base, with 14 bases remaining between them.

CDR3: CASSLLGSGRELDTGELFF. Written as DNA, the CDR3 is TGCGCCAGCAGCTTGTTGGGAAGCGGGAGGGAACTTGACACCGGGGAGCTGTTTTTT. The chain joins TRBV5-1 to TRBJ2-2, with TRBD2 matching 10 bases. The CDR3 covers 19 residues. V was pared by 1 base and J by 3 bases, with 12 bases of the junction left unmatched. Germline CDR1 reads SGHRS; CDR2 reads YFSETQ.

The chain combines TRBV10-3 with TRBJ2-7; a weak D match, TRBD2 (5 bases). V was trimmed by 3 bases and J by 6 bases, leaving 12 bases between them. The CDR3 loop spans 13 amino acids. Germline V lookup: CDR1 ENHRY, CDR2 SYGVKD. The CDR3 region is CAISDGGRVEQYF. The CDR3 DNA sequence: TGTGCCATCAGTGATGGAGGAAGGGTCGAGCAGTACTTC.

The V gene is TRBV19, the J gene TRBJ1-4; 7 bases map to TRBD1. The CDR3 is 15 residues long. The junction had 9 bases not matched to a gene; V was cut back by 4 bases and J by 7 bases. Germline V CDR1 and CDR2: LNHDA, SQIVND (reference sequence). The CDR3 DNA reads as TGTGCCAGTAGTAACCCGACAGGGACGAGTGAAAAACTGTTTTTT. It encodes CASSNPTGTSEKLFF. Full variable domain (rest looked up from reference TRBV19 and TRBJ1-4): DGGITQSPKYLFRKEGQNVTLSCEQNLNHDAMYWYRQDPGQGLRLIYYSQIVNDFQKGDIAEGYSVSREKKESFPLTVTSAQKNPTAFYLCASSNPTGTSEKLFFGSGTQLSVL.

The chain uses TRBV5-4 and TRBJ2-5; TRBD2 matches at 9 bases. The CDR3 sequence is 16 residues long. CDR1 SGHNT and CDR2 YYREEE come from the germline V gene (reference sequence). J was trimmed by 1 base and V by 0 bases; bases with no gene match: 4. This CDR3 is CASSLAGGRAQETQYF. CDR3 coding DNA: TGTGCCAGCAGCTTGGCCGGCGGGAGGGCCCAAGAGACCCAGTACTTC.

The chain carries TRBV18 and TRBJ1-4; 8 bases align to TRBD1. The germline CDR1 and CDR2 sequences are KGHSH and LQKENI. The CDR3 is 16 residues long. V trimming: 1 base; J trimming: 8 bases; junction bases outside the gene matches: 9. The CDR3 sequence: CASSPLIQGAEEKLFF. CDR3 nucleotide sequence: TGTGCCAGCTCACCACTGATCCAGGGGGCGGAAGAAAAACTGTTTTTT.

This clone was detected once. The V gene is TRBV5-4, the J gene TRBJ2-7; TRBD1 might be the D (6 bases). CDR1 is SGHNT and CDR2 is YYREEE in the germline V gene (reference sequence). V was shortened by 0 bases and J by 0 bases, with 10 bases between the two germline ends. CDR3 size: 15 residues. The CDR3 spells CASSLAGASSYEQYF. In nucleotides, the CDR3 is TGTGCCAGCAGCTTGGCAGGGGCATCCTCCTACGAGCAGTACTTC.

This clone appeared many times. This chain uses TRBV28 with TRBJ2-7; tentative D call: TRBD2 (5 bases). The CDR3 length is 13 residues. Germline CDR1 reads MDHEN; CDR2 reads SYDVKM. V was cut by 2 bases and J by 6 bases, with 11 bases left in between. CDR3 loop: CASSLPVLAEQYF. CDR3 DNA: TGTGCCAGCAGTTTACCCGTGCTAGCCGAGCAGTACTTC.

The V gene is TRBV18, the J gene TRBJ1-2; the D is unclear. Per germline, CDR1 KGHSH and CDR2 LQKENI. V shed 3 bases and J shed 3 bases, with 8 bases lying between them. The CDR3 is 13 residues long. CDR3 amino acids: CASSPSGYYGYTF. The CDR3 coding sequence is TGTGCCAGCTCACCCTCGGGGTACTATGGCTACACCTTC. Full variable domain (missing parts from reference TRBV18 and TRBJ1-2): NAGVMQNPRHLVRRRGQEARLRCSPMKGHSHVYWYRQLPEEGLKFMVYLQKENIIDESGMPKERFSAEFPKEGPSILRIQQVVRGDSAAYFCASSPSGYYGYTFGSGTRLTVV.

V is TRBV19 and J is TRBJ1-4, with 7 bases identical to TRBD1. Trimming cost V 3 bases and J 11 bases; bases outside gene matches: 9. Germline CDR1 LNHDA, CDR2 SQIVND (reference sequence). The CDR3 spans 14 residues. The CDR3, as DNA: TGTGCCAGTAGTATCTACAGGGGCGGTGGGAAACTGTTTTTT. This codes for CASSIYRGGGKLFF.

The genes are TRBV4-3 and TRBJ2-7, with a weak D call TRBD2 (7 bases). Germline V gives CDR1 LGHNA, CDR2 YSLEER. Trimming pared 0 bases from V and 7 bases from J, leaving 13 bases between. The CDR3 covers 14 residues. DNA for the CDR3: TGCGCCAGCAGCCAAGAAAGGGGGGGCGGGGAGCAGTACTTC. Translated: CASSQERGGGEQYF.

This clone was recorded once. This rearrangement joins TRBV5-4 to TRBJ1-1; 10 bases match TRBD1. The J segment lost 4 bases and the V segment lost 4 bases, leaving 7 bases of the junction unmatched. CDR3 size: 15 residues. The germline gives CDR1 SGHNT, CDR2 YYREEE (reference sequence). The CDR3, as DNA: TGTGCCAGCAGCGCGGGACAGGGGTTTGGCACTGAAGCTTTCTTT. This gives the protein CASSAGQGFGTEAFF.

In regard to this clone: Other DNA variants within this sample encode the same CDR3. V and J are TRBV19 and TRBJ1-4; 7 bases are a match to TRBD1. The CDR3 contains 14 residues. The V and J ends lost 5 bases and 0 bases, in that order; junction bases with no gene match: 0. The germline V gene has CDR1 LNHDA and CDR2 SQIVND (reference sequence). In DNA, the CDR3 is TGTGCCAGTAGTGGGACAGCAACTAATGAAAAACTGTTTTTT. Translated: CASSGTATNEKLFF.

V is TRBV11-2 and J is TRBJ2-1; tentatively, D is TRBD2 (6 bases). The CDR3 has 18 residues. Per the germline V gene, CDR1 is SGHAT and CDR2 is FQNNGV. V was shortened by 5 bases and J by 0 bases, with 20 bases between the two germline ends. The CDR3 nucleotides read TGTGCCAGCAGCCACCGATCCGGGACTTCAAGCTCCTACAATGAGCAGTTCTTC. Protein: CASSHRSGTSSSYNEQFF.

The V gene is TRBV28, the J gene TRBJ2-1, with D possibly being TRBD1 (6 bases). This CDR3 is 15 amino acids long. Germline assignment: CDR1 MDHEN and CDR2 SYDVKM. The V end was cut by 4 bases, the J end by 3 bases, with 13 bases between. The CDR3 sequence: CASSSEGEIYNEQFF. CDR3 in DNA: TGTGCCAGCAGTTCAGAGGGGGAGATCTACAATGAGCAGTTCTTC.

This clone occurred once. This chain joins TRBV11-1 and TRBJ1-5; D is ambiguous. This CDR3 has 14 residues. The germline V and J ends were trimmed by 5 bases and 5 bases, with 13 bases remaining between them. From germline, CDR1 is SGHAT and CDR2 FQDESV (reference sequence). The CDR3 DNA sequence: TGTGCCAGCAGCCCCCCCGGGATTGATCAGCCCCAGCATTTT. This translates into CASSPPGIDQPQHF.

In its sample, this clone was seen many times. Different DNA sequences within this sample yield the same CDR3. The chain recombines TRBV28 with TRBJ1-4, with D maybe TRBD1 (6 bases). Germline CDR1 MDHEN, CDR2 SYDVKM. V gave up 4 bases and J gave up 0 bases, with 9 bases separating them. This CDR3 is built from 15 residues. The CDR3 DNA sequence: TGTGCCAGCAGTTCTGAGGGGGCAACTAATGAAAAACTGTTTTTT. Protein: CASSSEGATNEKLFF.

The chain recombines TRBV4-1 with TRBJ2-3; 11 bases are a match to TRBD2. V gave up 0 bases and J gave up 1 base; unmatched junction bases: 3. Germline CDR1 reads MGHRA; CDR2 reads YSYEKL. This CDR3 spans 17 amino acids. CDR3 nucleotide sequence: TGCGCCAGCAGCCAAGAAGTACTAGCGGGAGGCACAGATACGCAGTATTTT. This gives the protein CASSQEVLAGGTDTQYF.

This clone was picked up one time. The J gene is TRBJ1-4, the V gene TRBV5-1; the D gene is possibly TRBD1 (5 bases). The CDR3 contains 14 residues. Trimming stripped 2 bases from V and 3 bases from J, with 8 bases between. The V gene's germline CDR1 is SGHRS and CDR2 YFSETQ. CDR3 DNA sequence: TGCGCCAGCAGCTTAGACAGTTCTAATGAAAAACTGTTTTTT. Amino acid sequence: CASSLDSSNEKLFF.

The V and J genes are TRBV5-1 and TRBJ2-5; 7 positions match TRBD1. V shed 4 bases, J shed 5 bases, and the junction held 14 bases outside the gene matches. In germline, CDR1 is SGHRS, CDR2 YFSETQ. This CDR3 comprises 16 residues. In nucleotides, the CDR3 is TGCGCCAGCAGCCTCTCCTTTGGGACAGCCGCCGAGACCCAGTACTTC. Translating it yields CASSLSFGTAAETQYF.

This clone appeared once. The genes are TRBV19 and TRBJ2-1; TRBD1 aligns across 8 bases. In germline, CDR1 is LNHDA, CDR2 SQIVND (reference sequence). This CDR3 has 17 residues. V lost 1 base and J lost 4; bases outside the gene matches: 9. CDR3 DNA: TGTGCCAGTAGTATAGCACGAGGACAGGGACCTTACAATGAGCAGTTCTTC. It is translated as CASSIARGQGPYNEQFF. The variable domain in full, completed from reference TRBV19 and TRBJ2-1, reads DGGITQSPKYLFRKEGQNVTLSCEQNLNHDAMYWYRQDPGQGLRLIYYSQIVNDFQKGDIAEGYSVSREKKESFPLTVTSAQKNPTAFYLCASSIARGQGPYNEQFFGPGTRLTVL.

The chain recombines TRBV7-9 with TRBJ1-2; 8 bases agree with TRBD1. Germline lookup yields CDR1 SEHNR and CDR2 FQNEAQ (reference sequence). This CDR3 has 12 amino acids. J gave up 7 bases and V 5 bases, and 3 bases lay outside the gene matches. DNA for the CDR3: TGTGCCAGCAGCATCAGGGGGCGTGGCTACACCTTC. It encodes CASSIRGRGYTF.

V gene TRBV11-2 combines with J gene TRBJ2-5; 10 nucleotides align to TRBD2. CDR3 length: 15 amino acids. Germline values: CDR1 SGHAT, CDR2 FQNNGV. Germline trimming cut 5 bases from V and 5 bases from J; bases unmatched to any gene: 8. The CDR3 region has the DNA TGTGCCAGCAGCGCATCTAGCGGGAGCGGTGAGACCCAGTACTTC. Translating it yields CASSASSGSGETQYF. Using reference TRBV11-2 and TRBJ2-5 for the parts outside the CDR3, the full variable domain is EAGVAQSPRYKIIEKRQSVAFWCNPISGHATLYWYQQILGQGPKLLIQFQNNGVVDDSQLPKDRFSAERLKGVDSTLKIQPAKLEDSAVYLCASSASSGSGETQYFGPGTRLLVL.